The next 3 T cell receptor beta chains were all read from a single sample in a study of OX40 agonist ivuxolimab in advanced cancers. The table came from immunoSEQ multiplex PCR; TCRdb's copy has only in-frame clones and leaves some out. The sample lists some 50,000 clones, about 88% occurring once. Here the sequenced sample was CD4+ or CD8+ T cells sorted from blood, taken in a trial of the OX40 agonist ivuxolimab. The receptors shown here come from an adult with an advanced solid tumor such as melanoma, head and neck, liver or kidney cancer.

The chain links TRBV5-1 to TRBJ2-1; TRBD2 aligns across 9 bases. The CDR3 sequence is 15 residues long. Germline trimming cut 4 bases from V and 6 bases from J; bases unmatched to any gene: 8. Germline CDR1 SGHRS, CDR2 YFSETQ. CDR3 bases: TGCGCCAGCAGCCCAGGGACTAGCAACCGCAATGAGCAGTTCTTC. Protein sequence: CASSPGTSNRNEQFF.

The sample holds one count of this clone. This sequence joins TRBV13 and TRBJ2-7, with D perhaps given as TRBD1 or TRBD2 (5 bases each). V shed 7 bases and J shed 2 bases, with 12 bases lying between them. The germline gives CDR1 PRHDT, CDR2 FYEKMQ (reference sequence). The CDR3 loop spans 13 amino acids. The CDR3 is CASTGRGAYEQYF. The DNA of the CDR3 is TGTGCCAGCACCGGCCGAGGGGCCTACGAGCAGTACTTC. The complete variable domain, with remaining parts taken from reference TRBV13 and TRBJ2-7, reads AAGVIQSPRHLIKEKRETATLKCYPIPRHDTVYWYQQGPGQDPQFLISFYEKMQSDKGSIPDRFSAQQFSDYHSELNMSSLELGDSALYFCASTGRGAYEQYFGPGTRLTVT.

V gene TRBV5-6 combines with J gene TRBJ1-2; 7 nucleotides agree with TRBD1. This CDR3 is 16 amino acids long. The trim removed 0 bases at V and 7 bases at J, leaving 12 bases unmatched. Germline CDR1 SGHDT, CDR2 YYEEEE. CDR3 bases: TGTGCCAGCAGCTTGGAATGGCCTACAGGGGTCAGTGGCTACACCTTC. Its protein is CASSLEWPTGVSGYTF.